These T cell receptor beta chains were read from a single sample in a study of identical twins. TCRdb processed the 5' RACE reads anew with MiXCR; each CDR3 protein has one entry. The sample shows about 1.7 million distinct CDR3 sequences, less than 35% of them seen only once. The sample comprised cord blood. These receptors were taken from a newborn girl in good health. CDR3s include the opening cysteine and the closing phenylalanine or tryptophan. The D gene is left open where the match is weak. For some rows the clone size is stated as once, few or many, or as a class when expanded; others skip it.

TGCGCCAGCAGCCTCCAAGGACGGAACACAGATACGCAGTATTTT CASSLQGRNTDTQYF TRBV10-1 NA few TRBJ2-3
TGTGCCAGCAGTTCCGAAAAAAGGGACCAAAGGCGATACAATGAGCAGTTCTTC CASSSEKRDQRRYNEQFF TRBV6-5 NA NA TRBJ2-1
TGTGCCAGCAGACTGACTAGCGGGCTCTCCTACGAGCAGTACTTC CASRLTSGLSYEQYF TRBV2 TRBD2 NA TRBJ2-7
TGTGCCAGCAGCCCCCTTAGCGGGGTAACCTACAATGAGCAGTACTTC CASSPLSGVTYNEQYF TRBV11-2 TRBD2 NA TRBJ2-7
TGTGCCACCCGGCGGGATAAAGAGGTCTACGAGCAGTACTTC CATRRDKEVYEQYF TRBV28 NA NA TRBJ2-7
TGTGCCGGCAGTTGGCGGCAGCCTCAAGAGACCCAGTACTTC CAGSWRQPQETQYF TRBV28 NA NA TRBJ2-5
TGTGCCAGCAGTCACATCACAGGGATCGGCACTGAAGCTTTCTTT CASSHITGIGTEAFF TRBV7-2 NA NA TRBJ1-1
TGTGCCAGCAGCCAAGATCAACTAGCGGGGGGTTATACAGATACGCAGTATTTT CASSQDQLAGGYTDTQYF TRBV4-2 TRBD2 few TRBJ2-3
TGTGCCAGCAGTGACGACAGGGGGTCCTCTGGAAACACCATATATTTT CASSDDRGSSGNTIYF TRBV6-4 TRBD1 once TRBJ1-3
TGTGCCAGCAGTGAACGACAAACCAGCACAGATACGCAGTATTTT CASSERQTSTDTQYF TRBV2 NA few TRBJ2-3
TGTGCCCGGTCAGAACTTGCGCTCGGCAATGAGCAGTTCTTC CARSELALGNEQFF TRBV7-9 NA NA TRBJ2-1
TGTGCCTGCTCCCGGGCCTACGAGCAGTACTTC CACSRAYEQYF TRBV30 NA few TRBJ2-7
TGCAGTGCTAGAGATACTTGGGGGGAAGAGACCCAGTACTTC CSARDTWGEETQYF TRBV20-1 NA few TRBJ2-5
TGTGCCAGCAGCTTATGGGCTAGTCAAGAGACCCAGTACTTC CASSLWASQETQYF TRBV7-2 NA few TRBJ2-5
TGTGCCACGAAGCCCCGACAGGGCCCTACGTATGGCTACACCTTC CATKPRQGPTYGYTF TRBV2 TRBD1 once TRBJ1-2
TGTGCCAGCAGCTTAGGTGTTAGCGGGAATGAGCAGTTCTTC CASSLGVSGNEQFF TRBV7-9 TRBD2 few TRBJ2-1
TGTGCCAGCAGTCGTGGGGACAGGGTAAAGACCCAGTACTTC CASSRGDRVKTQYF TRBV6-6 TRBD1 NA TRBJ2-5